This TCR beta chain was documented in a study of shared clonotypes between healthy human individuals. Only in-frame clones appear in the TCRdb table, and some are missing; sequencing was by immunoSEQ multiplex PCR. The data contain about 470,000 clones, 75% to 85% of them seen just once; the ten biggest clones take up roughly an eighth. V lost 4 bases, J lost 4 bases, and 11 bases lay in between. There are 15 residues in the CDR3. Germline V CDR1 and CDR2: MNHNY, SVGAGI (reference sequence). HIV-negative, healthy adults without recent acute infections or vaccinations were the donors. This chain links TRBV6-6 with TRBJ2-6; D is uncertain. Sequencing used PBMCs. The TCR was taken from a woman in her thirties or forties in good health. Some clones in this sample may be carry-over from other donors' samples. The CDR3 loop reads CASSSTRPGANVLTF. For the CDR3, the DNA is TGTGCCAGCAGTTCCACAAGACCGGGGGCCAACGTCCTGACTTTC.